The entry below gives a single T cell receptor beta chain sequence along with its context. The data were obtained in a study of shared T cell receptors in the human thymus. CDR3 size: 16 residues. Germline CDR1 and CDR2: SGHRS and YFSETQ. Some clones are missing from TCRdb's copy, which holds only in-frame ones; the method was immunoSEQ multiplex PCR. The sample lists approximately 760,000 clones; approximately 85% were seen once. This same sample was also part of a study on human thymus T cells. As that report states: Thymic resections from corrective heart surgery supplied the tissue. The related literature has documented a marked overlap of thymic repertoires among unrelated individuals.

Sequencing input: thymocytes. This TCR came from a girl in the first two years of life with a congenital heart defect. The chain employs TRBV5-1 and TRBJ2-3; the match to TRBD1 covers 7 bases. CDR3 residues: CASKGETGERSDTQYF. The CDR3 DNA reads as TGCGCATCTAAGGGCGAAACAGGGGAGAGGTCAGATACGCAGTATTTT.